This T cell receptor beta chain appears in the sequencing data of a study of blood T cell repertoires in COVID-19. Study details: The cDNA or gDNA used as material had been derived from T cells, B-cell-depleted T cells, or PBMCs.

Germline V gene sequence: CDR1 LNHDA, CDR2 SQIVND (reference sequence). Trimming took off 6 bases at V and 0 bases at J, with 18 bases between the two ends. The CDR3 covers 18 residues. Original data processing: Amplification of reference gene primers provided the estimated nucleated cell counts. The table came from immunoSEQ multiplex PCR; TCRdb's copy has only in-frame clones and leaves some out. The DNA gave D and trimming, while V, J and clone size come from that table. The data contain about 260,000 clones, roughly 90% of them seen just once; the ten biggest clones take up roughly 10%. The chain joins TRBV19 to TRBJ2-6; a weak D match, TRBD1 (6 bases). Sequenced: peripheral blood. This receptor was taken from a woman aged 25 to 45 with COVID-19, enrolled during active disease. CDR3 amino acids: CASSPGTIFPSGANVLTF. As DNA, the CDR3 is TGTGCCAGTAGCCCCGGGACAATATTTCCCTCTGGGGCCAACGTCCTGACTTTC.